This T cell receptor beta chain was observed in a study of metastatic and nonmetastatic thyroid tumors. Across the whole study: Thyroid patients, malignant and benign, had repertoires compared across blood and tumor or nodule tissue. Study-level findings and limits: Versus benign nodules, malignant thyroid tumors reportedly had significantly higher TCR beta diversity, in blood and tumor.

Authors' methods: Differences in CDR3 between clinicopathological groups were drawn on to build a classifier intended to discriminate distant-metastatic papillary thyroid cancer patients. With MiXCR, TCRdb called clones anew from the PCR reads. TCRdb's processing, not the authors' own work, is the source of the V and J calls. The sample lists roughly 30,000 clones; 25% to 30% were seen once. About this clone: Its antigen is as yet unknown.

Thyroid surgery was performed in patients who had received no treatment beforehand. The CDR3 has 11 amino acids. The germline gives CDR1 DFQATT, CDR2 SNEGSKA (reference sequence). Sequenced: blood. This TCR was recovered from a female donor with papillary thyroid cancer or a benign thyroid nodule (not recorded which). Some clones in this sample may be carry-over from other donors' samples. J is TRBJ1-1 and V is TRBV20-1; unclear D gene. CDR3 region: CSGFVVTEAFF. The CDR3 DNA sequence: TGCAGCGGATTTGTTGTCACTGAAGCTTTCTTT.